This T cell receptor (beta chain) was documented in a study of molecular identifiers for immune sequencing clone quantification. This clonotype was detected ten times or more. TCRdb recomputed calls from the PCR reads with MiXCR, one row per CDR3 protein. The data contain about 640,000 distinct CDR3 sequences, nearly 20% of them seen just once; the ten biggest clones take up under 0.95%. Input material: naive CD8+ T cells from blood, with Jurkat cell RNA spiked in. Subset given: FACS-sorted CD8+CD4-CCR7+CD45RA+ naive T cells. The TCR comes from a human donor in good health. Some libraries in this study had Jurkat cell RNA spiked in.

The CDR3 coding sequence is TGTGCCATCACTCAAGGACAGTTCTCCTACGAGCAGTACTTC. Protein product: CAITQGQFSYEQYF. The rearrangement uses TRBV10-3 and TRBJ2-7; TRBD1 might be the D (6 bases). The CDR3 is 14 amino acids. Germline loops: CDR1 ENHRY, CDR2 SYGVKD. V was trimmed by 7 bases and J by 0 bases, leaving 13 bases between them.